This T cell receptor (beta chain) was recorded in a study of cytomegalovirus exposure and HLA in healthy donors (dated by TCRdb to 2015 to 2018). For the study in its entirety: An earlier analysis of several hundred of the donors reported 250 to 300 Gb of sequence data and approximately 110 million unique TCR beta sequences from 150 million to 200 million T cells. Approximately 300 gigabases of sequencing data and roughly 90 million unique TCR sequences were included in an early release covering about 600 HLA-typed donors. Among the roughly 430 genotyped donors, approximately 81% belonged to the genetic ancestry cluster associated with self-reported Caucasian donors. The study aimed to test whether cataloging public T cell receptors could reveal signatures of past pathogen exposure. Using immunosequencing, the study profiled T cell repertoires from 500 to 800 subjects and related those repertoires to cytomegalovirus serostatus. A separate validation cohort of 100 to 150 different subjects was used in addition to the 666-subject first cohort. To predict cytomegalovirus infection status, the study combined high-throughput TCR immunosequencing, statistical association of individual TCRs with disease status, and machine learning. In a later analysis, previously published TCR beta repertoires from fewer than 750 donors were re-analyzed and high-resolution HLA genotyping was added so that TCR occurrence patterns could be studied. In the later analysis, no new phenotypic data were used to find candidate immune exposures; instead, reliance was placed on TCR beta sequences and their occurrence across donors. To decide whether each TCR beta V gene segment behaved as functional or pseudogenic, an earlier analysis of approximately 600 of the donors relied on high-throughput TCR beta sequencing. Alongside the repertoire data, information on donor age, sex, ethnicity and CMV serostatus was compiled. A later genetic analysis used genome-wide SNP genotypes for about 60% of the roughly 670 donors, treating that subset as a discovery cohort. Every discovery cohort repertoire had been produced on one sequencing platform. Class I and class II HLA loci were covered by the typing at four-digit resolution. The number of typed donors differed by locus: about 620-640 for A, B, C, DRB1 and DQB1; approximately 540 for DQA1; over 600 for DPA1; and around 490 for DPB1. Roughly 5 DR-DQ haplotypes were treated as single units for association and clustering because of strong linkage in the cohort. On average, roughly 240,000 unique TCR beta nucleotide sequences were sequenced per donor among 350 to 400 genotyped donors of the cohort, with roughly 18% of those sequences being non-productive.

About this clone itself: Its antigen specificity is not known. Per-nucleotide qualities are absent, and no much larger clonotype sits a single base away.

The library was generated by the immunoSEQ multiplex PCR assay. For the multiplex PCR, a mixture combining 60 forward primers for TCR Vbeta segments and 13 reverse primers for TCR Jbeta segments was used. The CDR3 region of rearranged TCR beta genes was amplified from genomic DNA by a multiplex PCR assay. On the Illumina HiSeq System, the amplified TCR beta libraries were sequenced as 87-base-pair reads. From the authors' description of their analysis: Across the 670 or so repertoires, a later analysis counted roughly 77 million unique TCR beta chains, roughly 11 million of which were shared by at least two donors. To remove PCR and sequencing errors, raw reads were error-corrected and collapsed into unique sequences using a nearest-neighbor algorithm that merged closely related sequences. Alignment of CDR3 sequences to IMGT reference sequences was used to assign V, D and J gene segments. For a sequence to be retained, at least a six-nucleotide match to both a V gene segment and a J gene segment was required. Rearrangements were classified as productive when the CDR3 lacked stop codons and remained in frame with V and J, and all other rearrangements were classified as non-productive. Following IMGT convention, CDR3 was defined as the stretch from the second conserved V-encoded cysteine to the conserved J-encoded phenylalanine. The earlier analysis of about 570 of the donors excluded any sequence lacking an unambiguous match to a single V gene segment. In an earlier analysis of 587 of the donors, V segments were called functional above 56.7% productive rearrangements and were called segregating when the between-donor standard deviation exceeded 5%. A statistical classification framework was built to diagnose cytomegalovirus status from the catalog of TCR beta chain sequences. In a later analysis, V and J genes were assigned by comparing TCR nucleotide sequences against IMGT/GENE-DB human TR gene sequences. The TCRdist pipeline was used in a later analysis to assign CDR3 sequences and most-parsimonious VDJ recombination scenarios. In a later analysis, each TCR beta chain was defined by its CDR3 amino acid sequence together with its V-gene family, and reads without a unique V-gene family were excluded. As a way to deal with suspected cross-contamination and a sequencing artifact, a later analysis dropped hundreds of nucleotide sequences that were highly shared and had low generation probability. For each public chain, a later analysis derived a clonal expansion index from normalized ranks of inferred template counts within each repertoire. Generation probabilities in a later analysis came from a VDJ recombination model fitted to out-of-frame rearrangements, and those results were checked against IGoR. In a later analysis, TCR-TCR, TCR-HLA and TCR-CMV co-occurrence was scored with hypergeometric tests, and a repertoire-size bias correction was applied to TCR pairs. False discovery rates were estimated in a later analysis by permuting HLA or CMV assignments 20 times. A later analysis grouped co-occurring TCRs with DBSCAN, adding TCRdist sequence similarity when clustering within HLA-allele-positive subsets. For co-occurrence clustering, repertoires with fewer than 30,000 or more than 120,000 public chains were excluded, along with roughly 5 repertoires with anomalous nucleotide sharing. The source is immuneACCESS, and TCRdb retained only in-frame sequences with V and J called. Part of the clones is not carried over; for the studies checked, unresolved V genes explain less than half of this, and the remainder is unexplained. The DNA was the basis for D and trimming; V, J and clone size are from that table. Here the sample has some 120,000 clones; about 81% occur a single time. Clones ranked in the top ten supply 0.95% to 1.4% of the sample.

In total, approximately 690 healthy bone marrow donors made up the cohort. Cohort members were all nominally healthy when sampled, although unrecorded immune exposures were likely present. The donor was CMV seronegative and was included in the group of about 400 seronegative cohort members. Every donor gave a peripheral blood sample, and the peripheral blood mononuclear cells from that sample were used for TCR beta sequencing. Genomic DNA was extracted from the blood cell samples with the Qiagen DNeasy Blood Extraction Kit. For CDR1 and CDR2, the germline V gene lists MDHEN and SYDVKM. The CDR3, cysteine through phenylalanine, is 11 amino acids long. The retained sequence is limited to the CDR3, 33 bases, with the frame set at the first base. V and J are truncated by 10 bases and 4 bases respectively, leaving an intervening sequence of 10 bases. Study-level results and caveats: The only immune exposure information available for the cohort was CMV serostatus. In an earlier analysis of roughly 500 of the donors, most TCR beta V segments appeared in productive rearrangements about 87% or about 30% of the time, broadly matching IMGT annotations. A later analysis reported that several top co-occurrence clusters appeared linked to parvovirus B19, influenza, CMV and Epstein-Barr virus. A further reported finding was that TCR beta sequences accurately predicted the HLA-A and HLA-B alleles for most subjects in the first cohort. The earlier analysis of some 560 of the donors excluded over 15 rarely observed V segments, including chromosome 9 orphons, because counts were too low. According to a later genetic analysis, donors in an Asian-associated ancestry cluster had fewer N-insertions in productive TCRs than the approximately 700-donor mean. The study listed 170 or so TCR beta chains as associated with cytomegalovirus. While some public TCRs were present in many individuals, most TCR sequences turned up only very rarely across donors. When HLA alleles, especially DR and DQ, strongly co-occurred, TCR associations were difficult to assign to individual alleles. Some IMGT-functional V segments, including TRBV6-2 and TRBV6-3, could not be told apart with the 87-base-pair reads, so those segments were excluded. The classifier was reported to diagnose cytomegalovirus status with high specificity and sensitivity in both the original cohort and the validation cohort. Because HLA typing was missing for some donors at each locus, association tests included only the typed subset. Most CMV-associated TCR beta chains appeared to be HLA-restricted in a later analysis, and the HLA associations seemed to be driven largely by CMV exposure. The cohort was sequenced for TCR beta chains only, and without alpha or paired-chain data the features that could be detected were limited. The authors suggested that the approach could potentially be generalized to other disease states and immunological phenotypes. Linkage disequilibrium might explain the correlated functional status among segregating V segments, but an unknown experimental factor could not be excluded. A later analysis found that TCR association rates varied across HLA loci, with DRB1 alleles showing the most associated TCRs and HLA-C alleles the fewest. In a later genetic analysis, a missense DCLRE1C variant was associated with V-gene and J-gene trimming of TCR beta chains, and the association was replicated in an independent cohort. Three of the identified cytomegalovirus-associated TCR beta chains were confirmed in vitro to be specific for cytomegalovirus antigens. A cluster of highly shared sequence variants was judged likely to be a technical artifact of the sequencing pipeline. Compared with equally common non-associated chains, HLA-associated TCR beta chains in a later analysis were more clonally expanded and had lower generation probabilities. A later analysis associated some 17,000 TCR beta sequences with specific HLA alleles at a false discovery rate of 0.05. Roughly uniform sequencing depth across donors was assumed in presence/absence analyses, although this assumption may not hold.

This receptor was identified in a woman in her twenties or thirties in good health and CMV-seronegative. The chain is made from TRBV28 and TRBJ1-2, with the D gene not confidently named. The material sequenced was PBMCs. The CDR3 loop reads CATIAAYGYTF. The nucleotide sequence reads TGTGCCACTATCGCGGCCTATGGCTACACCTTC.